Listed here are 25 T cell receptor beta chains from one sample, sequenced in a study of identical twins. TCRdb redid the calling of the 5' RACE reads with MiXCR, one entry per CDR3 protein. This sample has roughly 1,500,000 distinct CDR3 sequences, with roughly a third found just once. The sample taken for sequencing was cord blood. Receptors were obtained from a newborn girl in good health.

A few counts support this clonotype. The V and J genes are TRBV6-6 and TRBJ2-5, with a weak D call TRBD1 (6 bases). The V end was cut by 4 bases, the J end by 2 bases, with 11 bases between. Looked up from germline, CDR1 is MNHNY and CDR2 is SVGAGI (reference sequence). The CDR3 length is 14 residues. In DNA form, the CDR3 reads TGTGCCAGCAGTTGCCCGGACAGACAAGAGACCCAGTACTTC. It codes for CASSCPDRQETQYF.

This clonotype showed up just a few times. The rearrangement joins TRBV7-8 to TRBJ2-5; D gene uncertain. V was pared by 5 bases and J by 3 bases, with 19 bases between. The CDR3 is made up of 16 amino acids. Germline assignment: CDR1 SGHVS and CDR2 FQNEAQ. The CDR3 bases are TGTGCCAGCAGCGCGTCGTACCGGCAGGCAAAAGAGACCCAGTACTTC. Protein sequence: CASSASYRQAKETQYF.

This clonotype was observed a handful of times. The chain is built from TRBV2 and TRBJ2-5; D unresolved. The V gene lost 3 bases and the J gene lost 5 bases, with 13 bases spanning the gap. CDR3 length equals 14 residues. Germline loops: CDR1 SNHLY, CDR2 FYNNEI. CDR3 loop: CASSDTSVGETQYF. The CDR3 nucleotides are TGTGCCAGCAGTGATACGTCAGTGGGTGAGACCCAGTACTTC.

This clonotype has a handful of counts. This sequence joins TRBV7-9 and TRBJ1-1, with no clear D. CDR3 length: 15 amino acids. V was shortened by 1 base and J by 0 bases, with 9 bases between the two germline ends. Germline loops: CDR1 SEHNR, CDR2 FQNEAQ (reference sequence). In DNA form, the CDR3 reads TGTGCCAGCAGCTTAGTCCAGGTTATGAACACTGAAGCTTTCTTT. Its protein product is CASSLVQVMNTEAFF.

This clonotype has only one observation. The chain uses TRBV3-1 and TRBJ2-3; 8 nucleotides agree with TRBD2. CDR1 and CDR2 from the germline V gene are LGHDT and YNNKEL (reference sequence). V shed 1 base and J 2 bases; nucleotides not matched to a gene: 5. CDR3 length: 16 residues. The CDR3 loop is CASSQAGGPPTDTQYF. Written as DNA, the CDR3 is TGTGCCAGCAGCCAAGCGGGAGGGCCCCCCACAGATACGCAGTATTTT.

The CDR3 loop reads CASSQDPASWYEQYF. The CDR3 DNA reads TGCGCCAGCAGCCAAGATCCGGCTAGCTGGTACGAGCAGTACTTC. This chain uses TRBV4-1 with TRBJ2-7, with TRBD2 as a possible D gene (5 bases). Germline CDR1 reads MGHRA; CDR2 reads YSYEKL. V gave up 0 bases and J gave up 4 bases, with 13 bases separating them. This CDR3 contains 15 residues.

As for this clonotype: One end of the junction fails to match germline, which may point to a read error. The chain joins TRBV2 to TRBJ2-1; 9 bases map to TRBD2. Germline CDR1 reads SNHLY; CDR2 reads FYNNEI. The CDR3 length is 16 residues. CDR3 bases: TGTGCCGGCAGTGGAAGGCGACTAGCGGAGCACAATGAGCAGTTCTTC. Translated, it gives CAGSGRRLAEHNEQFF.

This chain joins TRBV28 and TRBJ2-7; D is unclear. Germline CDR1 reads MDHEN; CDR2 reads SYDVKM. Between the trimmed V and J ends, which lost 6 bases and 1 base, there was a span of 22 bases. The CDR3 spans 17 residues. CDR3 DNA sequence: TGTGCCAGCAGACAAGGGATCGTCCCTTCTTTGTCCTACGAGCAGTACTTC. As protein: CASRQGIVPSLSYEQYF.

Concerning this clonotype itself: Germline and junction disagree at one end, which may indicate a read error. V and J are TRBV4-2 and TRBJ1-6; possibly TRBD1 for D (5 bases). In germline, CDR1 is LGHNA, CDR2 YNFKEQ. This CDR3 region has 14 residues. The CDR3 DNA reads TGTGCCAGCAGCCAAGCGGGACTTAATTCACTCCTCCACTTT. Its translation: CASSQAGLNSLLHF.

This clonotype appeared a single time. The V and J genes are TRBV28 and TRBJ2-7; tentatively, D is TRBD2 (6 bases). Germline V lookup: CDR1 MDHEN, CDR2 SYDVKM. This CDR3 has 16 residues. Trimming shortened V by 5 bases and J by 7 bases, and 24 bases separated the two germline ends. This chain's CDR3 is CASSPGSGLGYNEQYF. Written as DNA, the CDR3 is TGTGCCAGCAGTCCCGGAAGCGGGTTGGGCTACAATGAGCAGTACTTC. Filled out from reference TRBV28 and TRBJ2-7, the complete variable domain reads DVKVTQSSRYLVKRTGEKVFLECVQDMDHENMFWYRQDPGLGLRLIYFSYDVKMKEKGDIPEGYSVSREKKERFSLILESASTNQTSMYLCASSPGSGLGYNEQYFGPGTRLTVT.

The chain uses TRBV11-2 and TRBJ2-3; D perhaps matches TRBD2 (6 bases). This CDR3 comprises 13 residues. Germline CDR1 SGHAT, CDR2 FQNNGV. Trimming took off 1 base at V and 7 bases at J, with 9 bases between the two ends. Written as DNA, the CDR3 is TGTGCCAGCAGCTTAGGGGGACTGAATACGCAGTATTTT. It codes for CASSLGGLNTQYF.

The chain combines TRBV12-3 or TRBV12-4 with TRBJ2-3, with 14 nucleotides matching TRBD2. The V and J ends lost 7 bases and 6 bases, in that order; junction bases with no gene match: 6. This CDR3 spans 15 amino acids. DNA of the CDR3: TGTGCCAGCACTAGACTAGCGGGAGGGCTGGATACGCAGTATTTT. Its protein is CASTRLAGGLDTQYF.

This clonotype was picked up a small number of times. The rearrangement uses TRBV21-1 and TRBJ1-2; no check of the table's D call, TRBD1, against the DNA was made. TRBV21-1 is assigned pseudogene status. The CDR3 is made up of 18 amino acids. DNA for the CDR3: TGTGCCAGCAGCAAAAGGGTTGACAGGGGCCTCATCCAGGACGGCTACACCTTC. Amino acid sequence: CASSKRVDRGLIQDGYTF.

The count of this clonotype is one. This sequence joins TRBV7-6 and TRBJ1-1, with D unresolved. This CDR3 has 15 amino acids. Trimming took 5 bases from V and 1 from J, leaving 14 bases between them. Germline V gene sequence: CDR1 SGHVS, CDR2 FNYEAQ. This chain's CDR3 is CASSLRPTRNTEAFF. CDR3 bases: TGTGCCAGCAGCCTCCGGCCCACGCGGAACACTGAAGCTTTCTTT.

This clonotype has a handful of counts. This rearrangement joins TRBV6-1 to TRBJ1-4; no definite D call. Germline V gene sequence: CDR1 MNHNS, CDR2 SASEGT. CDR3 length equals 16 residues. Trimming removed 1 base from V and 0 bases from J, with 9 bases in between. The CDR3: CASSEVYSTTNEKLFF. In DNA form, the CDR3 reads TGTGCCAGCAGTGAAGTCTACAGTACAACTAATGAAAAACTGTTTTTT.

This clonotype was counted between two and nine times. The chain is built from TRBV9 and TRBJ2-3, with 9 bases identical to TRBD2. Unmatched junction bases numbered 8, after V lost 0 bases and J lost 6 bases. In germline, CDR1 is SGDLS, CDR2 YYNGEE. The CDR3 runs to 16 residues. The CDR3 bases are TGTGCCAGCAGCGTAGGGACTAGCGATTTTGCGGATACGCAGTATTTT. Protein product: CASSVGTSDFADTQYF.

This clonotype was detected only a few times. The chain is built from TRBV6-6 and TRBJ2-7, with 7 bases matching TRBD1. Germline V gene sequence: CDR1 MNHNY, CDR2 SVGAGI (reference sequence). The CDR3 sequence is 15 residues long. V was pared by 0 bases and J by 4 bases, with 6 bases of the junction left unmatched. This CDR3 reads CASSYSVQGKYEQYF. The CDR3 DNA reads as TGTGCCAGCAGTTACTCGGTACAGGGGAAATACGAGCAGTACTTC.

The gene calls are TRBV28 and TRBJ2-4; TRBD2 agrees at 8 bases. CDR1 is MDHEN and CDR2 is SYDVKM in the germline V gene. The CDR3 sequence is 15 residues long. Germline trimming cut 6 bases from V and 3 bases from J; bases unmatched to any gene: 7. CDR3 DNA sequence: TGTGCCAGCAGGAGCGGGAGTTGGAGCAAAAACATTCAGTACTTC. The encoded protein is CASRSGSWSKNIQYF.

The sample holds many counts of this clonotype. One junction end disagrees with the germline gene, perhaps due to a read error. V is TRBV27 and J is TRBJ2-7; D ambiguous. This CDR3 has 13 amino acids. Germline-derived CDR1 and CDR2 are MNHEY and SMNVEV (reference sequence). The CDR3 DNA sequence: TGTGCCAGCAGCTTATCTAGACCGTACGAGCAGTACTTC. This encodes CASSLSRPYEQYF.

A single count supports this clonotype. This chain uses TRBV27 with TRBJ2-5; a possible D gene is TRBD1 (7 bases). Germline V gene sequence: CDR1 MNHEY, CDR2 SMNVEV (reference sequence). V shed 6 bases and J shed 6 bases, with 17 bases lying between them. The CDR3 covers 14 residues. CDR3 sequence: CASSSGGLYQTQYF. The DNA of the CDR3 is TGTGCCAGCAGCTCAGGGGGGCTATACCAGACCCAGTACTTC.

In its sample, this clonotype was seen a few times. The chain uses TRBV4-2 and TRBJ1-2; D possibly corresponds to TRBD1 (5 bases). CDR3 length: 15 amino acids. CDR1 and CDR2 from the germline V gene are LGHNA and YNFKEQ. Deletions cut 1 base from V and 1 base from J, with 10 bases between. The CDR3 loop is CASSQGEGLNYGYTF. The CDR3, as DNA: TGTGCCAGCAGCCAAGGGGAGGGGCTTAACTATGGCTACACCTTC.

Only one count was recorded for this clonotype. This chain uses TRBV5-1 with TRBJ1-5; D is unclear. V dropped 4 bases and J dropped 8 bases, with 13 bases sitting between them. CDR3 length: 13 amino acids. CDR1 and CDR2 from the germline V gene are SGHRS and YFSETQ. Here the CDR3 DNA reads TGCGCCAGCAGCCCAGATGGTCGGGAGCCCCAGCATTTT. Amino acids: CASSPDGREPQHF.

The chain uses TRBV4-2 and TRBJ2-3; 10 positions agree with TRBD2. Unmatched junction bases numbered 9, after V lost 0 bases and J lost 3 bases. Germline V gene lookup returns CDR1 LGHNA and CDR2 YNFKEQ. The CDR3 has 18 residues. The CDR3 sequence: CASSQESWASGRTDTQYF. The CDR3 coding sequence is TGTGCCAGCAGCCAAGAGTCTTGGGCTAGCGGGAGAACAGATACGCAGTATTTT.

The chain uses TRBV21-1 and TRBJ1-5; whether TRBD1, the table's D call, matches the DNA was not checked. TRBV21-1 is flagged as a pseudogene. CDR3 length: 20 amino acids. The CDR3 DNA is TGTGCCAGCAGCAAAGGTTTGGGGCAGGGCGGGGAACGGAGCAATCAGCCCCAGCATTTT. This sequence encodes CASSKGLGQGGERSNQPQHF.

This clonotype was found a few times. The chain links TRBV20-1 to TRBJ1-4; 7 nucleotides line up with TRBD1. CDR3 length equals 12 residues. The germline CDR1 and CDR2 sequences are DFQATT and SNEGSKA (reference sequence). Unmatched junction bases numbered 5, after V lost 5 bases and J lost 8 bases. CDR3 DNA sequence: TGCAGTGCTGTTAGGGGGCGCGAAAAACTGTTTTTT. This sequence encodes CSAVRGREKLFF.